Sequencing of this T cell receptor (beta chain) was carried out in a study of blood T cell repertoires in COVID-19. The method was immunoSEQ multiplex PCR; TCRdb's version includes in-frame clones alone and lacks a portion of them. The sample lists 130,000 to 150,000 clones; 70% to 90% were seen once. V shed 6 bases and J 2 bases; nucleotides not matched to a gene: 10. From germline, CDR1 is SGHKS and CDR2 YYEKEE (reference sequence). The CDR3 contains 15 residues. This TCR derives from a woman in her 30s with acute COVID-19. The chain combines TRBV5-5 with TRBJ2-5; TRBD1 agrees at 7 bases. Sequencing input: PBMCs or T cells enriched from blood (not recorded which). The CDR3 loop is CASTSGTEFQETQYF. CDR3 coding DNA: TGTGCCAGCACCTCCGGGACAGAGTTTCAAGAGACCCAGTACTTC.